Below are 32 T cell receptor beta chains sequenced from a single sample in a study of T cell responses to AZD1222 COVID-19 vaccine. The repertoire was sequenced with immunoSEQ multiplex PCR; TCRdb's copy has only in-frame clones and lacks some. The table includes about 120,000 clones, 75% to 90% detected once. Here the sequenced sample was peripheral blood, taken on day 0 of AZD1222 vaccination. Source of these receptors: an adult in good health.

The chain links TRBV7-7 to TRBJ2-2; D is possibly TRBD2 (5 bases). This CDR3 comprises 19 residues. CDR1 SSHAT and CDR2 FNYEAQ come from the germline V gene (reference sequence). Deletions cut 5 bases from V and 4 bases from J, with 26 bases between. CDR3 sequence: CASSPRPGGPDGVTGELFF. CDR3 coding DNA: TGTGCCAGCAGCCCCCGACCCGGAGGCCCTGACGGGGTCACCGGGGAGCTGTTTTTT.

The chain links TRBV7-3 to TRBJ2-7, with D perhaps given as TRBD1 or TRBD2 (6 bases each). The CDR3 loop spans 15 amino acids. V lost 5 bases and J lost 1, with 15 bases in between. Germline CDR1 and CDR2: SGHTA and FQGTGA. The CDR3 DNA reads as TGTGCCAGCAGCCAACAGGGAGGAGGATCCTACGAGCAGTACTTC. Translated, it gives CASSQQGGGSYEQYF. Based on the CDR3 plus reference TRBV7-3 and TRBJ2-7, the full variable domain is GAGVSQTPSNKVTEKGKYVELRCDPISGHTALYWYRQSLGQGPEFLIYFQGTGAADDSGLPNDRFFAVRPEGSVSTLKIQRTERGDSAVYLCASSQQGGGSYEQYFGPGTRLTVT.

The J gene is TRBJ2-5, the V gene TRBV10-3; D remains ambiguous. V lost 2 bases to trimming and J lost 0 bases, with 10 bases between them. The CDR3 contains 15 residues. Germline V gene lookup returns CDR1 ENHRY and CDR2 SYGVKD. CDR3 DNA sequence: TGTGCCATCAGTGAGGGAACAGCGTACCAAGAGACCCAGTACTTC. This encodes CAISEGTAYQETQYF.

The rearrangement joins TRBV4-3 to TRBJ2-7; 10 nucleotides agree with TRBD2. The germline gives CDR1 LGHNA, CDR2 YSLEER. CDR3 length: 19 amino acids. The trim removed 0 bases at V and 0 bases at J, leaving 11 bases unmatched. CDR3 coding DNA: TGCGCCAGCAGCCAAGATCAAGTTAGCGGGAGGACCAACTCCTACGAGCAGTACTTC. Its translation is CASSQDQVSGRTNSYEQYF.

This clone has only a few counts. The CDR3 loop reads CAWSVRLGGANEAFF. The CDR3 DNA reads as TGTGCCTGGAGTGTACGTTTAGGGGGCGCAAATGAAGCTTTCTTT. The chain has TRBV30 and TRBJ1-1; TRBD1 matches 7 bases. The germline V gene encodes CDR1 GTSNPN and CDR2 SVGIG (reference sequence). The CDR3 length is 15 residues. After removal of 0 bases from V and 7 bases from J, the junction contained 11 bases not matched to a gene.

This rearrangement joins TRBV7-6 to TRBJ2-7; no clear D gene. There are 14 residues in the CDR3. The germline gives CDR1 SGHVS, CDR2 FNYEAQ. The V and J ends lost 4 bases and 3 bases respectively, with 13 bases between them. DNA of the CDR3: TGTGCCAGCAGCTCGGGCGGAGCACTCTACGAGCAGTACTTC. Protein product: CASSSGGALYEQYF.

The rearrangement links TRBV6-2 or TRBV6-3 to TRBJ1-1; perhaps TRBD1 as D (5 bases). Germline V gives CDR1 MNHEY, CDR2 SVGEGT. V lost 5 bases, J lost 5 bases, and 12 bases lay in between. This CDR3 has 13 residues. The CDR3 sequence: CASSGFGGTEAFF. In DNA, the CDR3 is TGTGCCAGCAGTGGGTTCGGGGGAACTGAAGCTTTCTTT.

This chain connects TRBV7-2 to TRBJ2-3; TRBD1 might be the D (6 bases). V was pared by 1 base and J by 5 bases, with 10 bases between. Germline V gene data show CDR1 as SGHTA and CDR2 as FQGNSA. The CDR3 has 14 amino acids. In nucleotides, the CDR3 is TGTGCCAGCAGCTTAGGGGCAGGGGAAGATACGCAGTATTTT. Residues: CASSLGAGEDTQYF. The full variable domain, with the rest looked up from reference TRBV7-2 and TRBJ2-3, is GAGVSQSPSNKVTEKGKDVELRCDPISGHTALYWYRQSLGQGLEFLIYFQGNSAPDKSGLPSDRFSAERTGGSVSTLTIQRTQQEDSAVYLCASSLGAGEDTQYFGPGTRLTVL.

The V call is TRBV7-9, the J call TRBJ1-2; 7 bases are a match to TRBD1. Unmatched junction bases numbered 18, after V lost 8 bases and J lost 3 bases. Germline values: CDR1 SEHNR, CDR2 FQNEAQ (reference sequence). This CDR3 region has 17 residues. The CDR3 reads CASEPRKGQPADYGYTF. CDR3 DNA: TGTGCCAGCGAGCCTAGAAAGGGACAGCCGGCGGACTATGGCTACACCTTC. Together with reference TRBV7-9 and TRBJ1-2, the CDR3 gives the full variable domain: DTGVSQNPRHKITKRGQNVTFRCDPISEHNRLYWYRQTLGQGPEFLTYFQNEAQLEKSRLLSDRFSAERPKGSFSTLEIQRTEQGDSAMYLCASEPRKGQPADYGYTFGSGTRLTVV.

This clone was seen only a few times. The rearrangement joins TRBV11-2 to TRBJ2-2; 10 bases are a match to TRBD2. Per germline, CDR1 SGHAT and CDR2 FQNNGV. V was clipped by 2 bases and J by 0 bases; unmatched bases: 6. CDR3 length: 18 amino acids. CDR3 DNA: TGTGCCAGCAGCTTATGGCTAGCGGGGGCCGCGAACACCGGGGAGCTGTTTTTT. Amino acids: CASSLWLAGAANTGELFF.

The chain combines TRBV16 with TRBJ2-7, with 7 nucleotides matching TRBD2. V shed 2 bases, J shed 4 bases, and the junction held 11 bases outside the gene matches. Germline V gives CDR1 KGHSY, CDR2 FQNENV. The CDR3 has 16 amino acids. CDR3 region: CASSQRGGSLFYEQYF. The CDR3 nucleotides are TGTGCCAGCAGCCAACGGGGAGGGTCTCTATTTTACGAGCAGTACTTC.

V is TRBV7-3 and J is TRBJ2-2; D not resolved. V lost 5 bases and J lost 1, with 8 bases in between. The CDR3 runs 14 residues. Germline assignment: CDR1 SGHTA and CDR2 FQGTGA. This CDR3 is CASSPDGNTGELFF. In DNA form, the CDR3 reads TGTGCCAGCAGCCCCGACGGGAACACCGGGGAGCTGTTTTTT.

This clone was recorded once. V usage is TRBV30 and J usage is TRBJ1-2, with a weak D call TRBD1 (5 bases). Trimming pared 0 bases from V and 4 bases from J, leaving 24 bases between. The CDR3 extends over 18 amino acids. Germline CDR1 and CDR2: GTSNPN and SVGIG (reference sequence). CDR3 in amino acids: CAWSVRPGGTPPSYGYTF. DNA for the CDR3: TGTGCCTGGAGTGTTCGCCCGGGGGGGACCCCTCCCTCCTATGGCTACACCTTC.

This clone was recorded only once. The J gene is TRBJ2-5, the V gene TRBV27; D gene ambiguous. CDR1 MNHEY and CDR2 SMNVEV come from the germline V gene (reference sequence). V lost 6 bases and J lost 2, with 4 bases in between. The CDR3 totals 11 residues. In DNA form, the CDR3 reads TGTGCCAGCAGACCACAAGAGACCCAGTACTTC. Protein sequence: CASRPQETQYF.

The V and J genes are TRBV24-1 and TRBJ2-1, with D possibly being TRBD1 (5 bases). The CDR3 has 13 residues. Germline V lookup: CDR1 KGHDR, CDR2 SFDVKD. The V end lost 8 bases, the J end lost 7 bases, and 14 bases lay between the germline ends. CDR3 protein: CATTQGFLNEQFF. The CDR3 DNA sequence: TGTGCCACCACGCAGGGATTCTTAAATGAGCAGTTCTTC.

V and J are TRBV6-5 and TRBJ2-7, with D possibly matching TRBD1 (5 bases). Germline-derived CDR1 and CDR2 are MNHEY and SVGAGI. The ends were cut back, 8 bases at V and 4 bases at J, with 21 bases in the middle. The CDR3 is made up of 15 amino acids. CDR3 DNA: TGTGCCAGCGCTAAGGACAATACTATTTCATACGAGCAGTACTTC. Amino acids: CASAKDNTISYEQYF.

This chain uses TRBV27 with TRBJ1-1; weak D call: TRBD1 (5 bases). Per germline, CDR1 MNHEY and CDR2 SMNVEV (reference sequence). There are 13 residues in the CDR3. Trimming shortened V by 7 bases and J by 7 bases, and 16 bases separated the two germline ends. The CDR3 DNA sequence: TGTGCCAGCAACCCCTGGGGAGGGGATGAAGCTTTCTTT. It codes for CASNPWGGDEAFF.

The V and J genes are TRBV30 and TRBJ2-3, with TRBD1 matching 8 bases. The CDR3 totals 13 residues. In germline, CDR1 is GTSNPN, CDR2 SVGIG (reference sequence). V shed 3 bases and J 9 bases; nucleotides not matched to a gene: 8. This chain's CDR3 is CAWRILTGGTQYF. The CDR3 coding sequence is TGTGCCTGGAGGATACTAACAGGGGGGACGCAGTATTTT.

The chain carries TRBV6-2 or TRBV6-3 and TRBJ1-2; D is ambiguous. CDR3 length: 14 residues. The V end was cut by 2 bases, the J end by 4 bases, with 11 bases between. Germline loops: CDR1 MNHEY, CDR2 SVGEGT. CDR3 residues: CASSYVGGFYGYTF. The CDR3 coding sequence is TGTGCCAGCAGTTACGTAGGAGGGTTCTATGGCTACACCTTC.

The V gene is TRBV5-6, the J gene TRBJ2-4; D might be TRBD1 (6 bases). V was clipped by 0 bases and J by 11 bases, with 9 bases between them. The CDR3 extends over 12 amino acids. Germline V gene lookup returns CDR1 SGHDT and CDR2 YYEEEE. The CDR3 coding sequence is TGTGCCAGCAGCTTGGACAGGGTCGTTCAGTACTTC. Residues: CASSLDRVVQYF.

The rearrangement joins TRBV3-1 (or the pseudogene TRBV3-2) to TRBJ2-7; D possibly corresponds to TRBD2 (5 bases). CDR3 size: 16 residues. From germline, CDR1 is LGHDT and CDR2 YNNKEL (reference sequence). Trimming took off 3 bases at V and 0 bases at J, with 15 bases between the two ends. The CDR3 spells CASSQLRLRDSYEQYF. As DNA, the CDR3 is TGTGCCAGCAGCCAGCTCAGGCTGAGGGACTCCTACGAGCAGTACTTC.

This sequence joins TRBV19 and TRBJ2-3; maybe TRBD1 (5 bases). The CDR3 totals 15 residues. Per germline, CDR1 LNHDA and CDR2 SQIVND (reference sequence). Trimming took off 7 bases at V and 2 bases at J, with 16 bases between the two ends. In nucleotides, the CDR3 is TGTGCCAGTAACCCTAGGGGCGGAGCCACAGATACGCAGTATTTT. Encoded protein: CASNPRGGATDTQYF. The variable domain in full, with the rest retrieved from reference TRBV19 and TRBJ2-3, is DGGITQSPKYLFRKEGQNVTLSCEQNLNHDAMYWYRQDPGQGLRLIYYSQIVNDFQKGDIAEGYSVSREKKESFPLTVTSAQKNPTAFYLCASNPRGGATDTQYFGPGTRLTVL.

The chain uses TRBV6-2 or TRBV6-3 and TRBJ2-1; TRBD2 matches 10 bases. Germline assignment: CDR1 MNHEY and CDR2 SVGEGT. The CDR3 has 14 amino acids. With 5 bases clipped from V and 4 bases from J, the junction kept 2 bases outside the gene matches. DNA of the CDR3: TGTGCCAGCAGTCGGACTAGCGGATACAATGAGCAGTTCTTC. As protein: CASSRTSGYNEQFF.

This clone was detected only once. The CDR3 nucleotides read TGTGCCAGTAGTATGGGGAGCCCTGAAGCTTTCTTT. Amino acid sequence: CASSMGSPEAFF. This chain uses TRBV19 with TRBJ1-1; D gene uncertain. V was trimmed by 3 bases and J by 6 bases, leaving 8 bases between them. Germline V gives CDR1 LNHDA, CDR2 SQIVND (reference sequence). This CDR3 has 12 amino acids.

The CDR3 loop is CASSSLGEGNQPQHF. CDR3 nucleotides: TGTGCCAGCAGCTCCCTAGGGGAGGGCAATCAGCCCCAGCATTTT. This chain uses TRBV5-5 with TRBJ1-5; TRBD1 might be the D (5 bases). The CDR3 is 15 amino acids. Deletions cut 3 bases from V and 2 bases from J, with 12 bases between. Germline V gene lookup returns CDR1 SGHKS and CDR2 YYEKEE (reference sequence). Complete variable domain (other parts from reference TRBV5-5 and TRBJ1-5): DAGVTQSPTHLIKTRGQQVTLRCSPISGHKSVSWYQQVLGQGPQFIFQYYEKEERGRGNFPDRFSARQFPNYSSELNVNALLLGDSALYLCASSSLGEGNQPQHFGDGTRLSIL.

This clone has only one observation. The chain recombines TRBV24-1 with TRBJ2-5, with D hard to call. V was trimmed by 7 bases and J by 5 bases, leaving 4 bases between them. The germline V gene has CDR1 KGHDR and CDR2 SFDVKD. This CDR3 has 10 amino acids. The CDR3 DNA reads TGTGCCACCAGGTTGGAGACCCAGTACTTC. Its translation is CATRLETQYF.

For the CDR3, the DNA is TGTGCCAGCAGCTTAGGACACTTGAACACTGAAGCTTTCTTT. As protein: CASSLGHLNTEAFF. The gene calls are TRBV7-6 and TRBJ1-1; no clear D gene. The CDR3 totals 14 residues. V lost 1 base and J lost 0, with 6 bases in between. Germline CDR1 is SGHVS and CDR2 is FNYEAQ.

This chain links TRBV10-3 with TRBJ1-2, with TRBD1 identical over 8 bases. Germline CDR1 and CDR2: ENHRY and SYGVKD. The CDR3 covers 13 residues. The ends lost 7 bases at V and 6 bases at J; junction bases unmatched: 7. The CDR3 DNA reads TGTGCCATCAATCCAGGGGGCGGAAATGGCTACACCTTC. This codes for CAINPGGGNGYTF.

The rearrangement links TRBV7-2 to TRBJ2-2; TRBD2 matches at 10 bases. Germline CDR1 is SGHTA and CDR2 is FQGNSA. After removal of 2 bases from V and 0 bases from J, the junction contained 9 bases not matched to a gene. The CDR3 length is 19 residues. The CDR3 loop is CASSLFVQREGTNTGELFF. The DNA of the CDR3 is TGTGCCAGCAGCTTATTTGTCCAGCGGGAGGGAACGAACACCGGGGAGCTGTTTTTT.

The DNA of the CDR3 is TGTGCCAGCAGCTTAATCATCAATTCACCCCTCCACTTT. It encodes CASSLIINSPLHF. The rearrangement links TRBV7-2 to TRBJ1-6, with D hard to call. Germline CDR1 reads SGHTA; CDR2 reads FQGNSA. The CDR3 runs 13 residues. The V gene lost 2 bases and the J gene lost 7 bases, with 6 bases spanning the gap.

The chain recombines TRBV6-5 with TRBJ2-7, with D unclear. With 8 bases removed from V and 4 bases from J, the gap between germline ends came to 18 bases. Germline-derived CDR1 and CDR2 are MNHEY and SVGAGI. The CDR3 sequence is 14 residues long. The CDR3 reads CASSSRTLPYEQYF. In DNA, the CDR3 is TGTGCCAGCTCGTCTCGGACCCTACCATACGAGCAGTACTTC.

J is TRBJ2-3 and V is TRBV2, with D possibly matching TRBD1 (6 bases). Germline lookup yields CDR1 SNHLY and CDR2 FYNNEI. V was shortened by 10 bases and J by 6 bases, with 23 bases between the two germline ends. CDR3 length: 15 amino acids. CDR3 loop: CATLTGFGSKDTQYF. The CDR3 DNA follows: TGTGCCACCCTGACAGGTTTTGGGAGTAAGGATACGCAGTATTTT.